This T cell receptor beta chain was profiled in a study of T cells of healthy individuals. This clonotype was recorded a few times. Using its own MiXCR run on the 5' RACE reads, TCRdb lists one record per CDR3 protein. Among tens of thousands of distinct CDR3 sequences listed, around 15% were seen once. CDR3 length equals 13 residues. Trimming stripped 8 bases from V and 6 bases from J, with 16 bases between. Germline CDR1 SGHNT, CDR2 YENEEA. This receptor was taken from a human donor in good health. The J gene is TRBJ1-1, the V gene TRBV11-3; a weak D match, TRBD1 (5 bases). CDR3 loop: CASARGGISEAFF. The CDR3 DNA is TGTGCCAGCGCAAGGGGAGGGATATCTGAAGCTTTCTTT. The variable domain in full, with the rest retrieved from reference TRBV11-3 and TRBJ1-1, is EAGVVQSPRYKIIEKKQPVAFWCNPISGHNTLYWYLQNLGQGPELLIRYENEEAVDDSQLPKDRFSAERLKGVDSTLKIQPAELGDSAVYLCASARGGISEAFFGQGTRLTVV.